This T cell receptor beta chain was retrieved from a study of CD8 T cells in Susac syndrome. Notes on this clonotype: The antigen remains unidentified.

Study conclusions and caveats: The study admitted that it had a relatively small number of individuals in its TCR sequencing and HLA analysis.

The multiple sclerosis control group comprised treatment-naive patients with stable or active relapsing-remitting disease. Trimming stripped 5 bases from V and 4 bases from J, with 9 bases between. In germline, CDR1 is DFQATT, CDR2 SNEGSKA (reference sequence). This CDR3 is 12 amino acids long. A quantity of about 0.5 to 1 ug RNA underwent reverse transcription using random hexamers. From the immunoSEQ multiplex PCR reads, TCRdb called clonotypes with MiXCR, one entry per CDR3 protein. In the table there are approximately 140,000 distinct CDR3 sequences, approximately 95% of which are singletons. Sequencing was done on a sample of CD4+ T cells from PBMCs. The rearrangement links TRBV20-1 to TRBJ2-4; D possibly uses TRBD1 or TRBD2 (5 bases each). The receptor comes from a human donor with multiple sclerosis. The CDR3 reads CSARDQKNIQYF. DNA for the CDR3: TGCAGTGCTCGGGACCAAAAAAACATTCAGTACTTC.